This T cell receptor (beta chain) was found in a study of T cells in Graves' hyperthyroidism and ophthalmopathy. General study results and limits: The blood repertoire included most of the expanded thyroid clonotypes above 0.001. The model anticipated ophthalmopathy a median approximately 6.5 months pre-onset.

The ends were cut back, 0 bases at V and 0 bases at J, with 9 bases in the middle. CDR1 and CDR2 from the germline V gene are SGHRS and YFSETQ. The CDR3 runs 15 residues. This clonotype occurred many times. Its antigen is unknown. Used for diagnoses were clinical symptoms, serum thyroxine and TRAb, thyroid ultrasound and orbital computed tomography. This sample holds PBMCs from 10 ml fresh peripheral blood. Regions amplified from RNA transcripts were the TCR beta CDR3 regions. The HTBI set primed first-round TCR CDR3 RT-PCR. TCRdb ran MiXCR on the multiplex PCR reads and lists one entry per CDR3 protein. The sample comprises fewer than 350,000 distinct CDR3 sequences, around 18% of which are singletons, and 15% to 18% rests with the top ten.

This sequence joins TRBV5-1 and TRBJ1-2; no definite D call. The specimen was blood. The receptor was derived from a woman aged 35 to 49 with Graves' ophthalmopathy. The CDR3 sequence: CASSLGVIANYGYTF. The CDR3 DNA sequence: TGCGCCAGCAGCTTGGGGGTGATAGCTAACTATGGCTACACCTTC.